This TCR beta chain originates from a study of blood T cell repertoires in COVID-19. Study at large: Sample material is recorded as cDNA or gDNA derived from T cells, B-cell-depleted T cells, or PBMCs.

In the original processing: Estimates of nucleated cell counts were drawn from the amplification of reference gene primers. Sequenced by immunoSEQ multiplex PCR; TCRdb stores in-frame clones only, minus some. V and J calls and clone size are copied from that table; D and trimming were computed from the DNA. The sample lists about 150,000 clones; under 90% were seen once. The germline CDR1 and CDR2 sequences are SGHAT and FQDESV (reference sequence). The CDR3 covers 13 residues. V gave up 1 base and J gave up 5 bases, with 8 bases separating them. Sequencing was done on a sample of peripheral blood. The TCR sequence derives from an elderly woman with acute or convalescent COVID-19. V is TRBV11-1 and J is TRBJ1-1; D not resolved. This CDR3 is CASSLGARTEAFF. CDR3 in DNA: TGTGCCAGCAGCTTAGGGGCTCGGACTGAAGCTTTCTTT.